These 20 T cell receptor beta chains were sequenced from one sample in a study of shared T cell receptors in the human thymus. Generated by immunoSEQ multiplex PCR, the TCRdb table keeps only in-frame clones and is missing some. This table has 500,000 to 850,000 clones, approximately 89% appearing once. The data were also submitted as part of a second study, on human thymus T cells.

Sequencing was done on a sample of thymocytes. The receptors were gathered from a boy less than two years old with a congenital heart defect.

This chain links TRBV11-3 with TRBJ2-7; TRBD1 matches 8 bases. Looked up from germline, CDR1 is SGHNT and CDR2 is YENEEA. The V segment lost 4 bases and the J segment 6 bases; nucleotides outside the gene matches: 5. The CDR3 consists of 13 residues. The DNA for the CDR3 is TGTGCCAGCAGCTCAGGACAGGGCTGCGAGCAGTACTTC. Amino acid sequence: CASSSGQGCEQYF.

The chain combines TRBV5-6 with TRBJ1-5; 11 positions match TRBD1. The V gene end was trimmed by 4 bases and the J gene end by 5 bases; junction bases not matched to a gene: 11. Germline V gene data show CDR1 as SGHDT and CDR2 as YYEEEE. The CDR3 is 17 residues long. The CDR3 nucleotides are TGTGCCAGCAGCGCCTCAAAATTGGGACAGGGGGATCAGCCCCAGCATTTT. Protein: CASSASKLGQGDQPQHF.

CDR3: CSVIIQGANTEAFF. As DNA, the CDR3 is TGCAGCGTTATAATACAGGGGGCGAACACTGAAGCTTTCTTT. The chain employs TRBV29-1 and TRBJ1-1; 9 nucleotides line up with TRBD1. This CDR3 has 14 amino acids. CDR1 is SQVTM and CDR2 is ANQGSEA in the germline V gene. Unmatched junction bases numbered 5, after V lost 5 bases and J lost 1 base.

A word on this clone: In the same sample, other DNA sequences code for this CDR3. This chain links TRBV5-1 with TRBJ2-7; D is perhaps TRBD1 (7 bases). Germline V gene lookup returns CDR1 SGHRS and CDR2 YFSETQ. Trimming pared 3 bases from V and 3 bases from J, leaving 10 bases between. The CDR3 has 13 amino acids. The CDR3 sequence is CASSWGDSYEQYF. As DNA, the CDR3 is TGCGCCAGCAGCTGGGGGGACAGCTACGAGCAGTACTTC.

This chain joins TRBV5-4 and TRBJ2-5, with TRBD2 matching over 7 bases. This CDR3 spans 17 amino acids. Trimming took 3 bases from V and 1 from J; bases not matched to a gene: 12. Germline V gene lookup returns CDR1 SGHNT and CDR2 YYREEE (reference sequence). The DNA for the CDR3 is TGTGCCAGCAGCTCTGTCCCCAAAAGCGGGATCCAAGAGACCCAGTACTTC. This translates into CASSSVPKSGIQETQYF.

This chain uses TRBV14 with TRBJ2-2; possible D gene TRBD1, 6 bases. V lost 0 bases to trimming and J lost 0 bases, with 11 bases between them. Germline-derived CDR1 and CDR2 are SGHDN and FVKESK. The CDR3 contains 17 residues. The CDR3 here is CASSQDPRQANTGELFF. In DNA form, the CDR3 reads TGTGCCAGCAGCCAAGATCCCCGACAGGCGAACACCGGGGAGCTGTTTTTT.

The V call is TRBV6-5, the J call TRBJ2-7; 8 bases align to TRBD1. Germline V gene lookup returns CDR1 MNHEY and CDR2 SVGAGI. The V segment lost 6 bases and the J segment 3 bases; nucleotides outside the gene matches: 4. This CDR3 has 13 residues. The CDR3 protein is CASRGTGNYEQYF. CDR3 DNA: TGTGCCAGCAGAGGGACAGGCAACTACGAGCAGTACTTC.

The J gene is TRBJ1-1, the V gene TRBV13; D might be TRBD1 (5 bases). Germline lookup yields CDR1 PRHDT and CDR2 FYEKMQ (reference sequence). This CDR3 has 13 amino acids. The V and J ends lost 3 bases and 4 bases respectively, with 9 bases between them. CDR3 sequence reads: CASSFTGGTEAFF. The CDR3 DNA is TGTGCCAGCAGCTTCACCGGGGGCACTGAAGCTTTCTTT.

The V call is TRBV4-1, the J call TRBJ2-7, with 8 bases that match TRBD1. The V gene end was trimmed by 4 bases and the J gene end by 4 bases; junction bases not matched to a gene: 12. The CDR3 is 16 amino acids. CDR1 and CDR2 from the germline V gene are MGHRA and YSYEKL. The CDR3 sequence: CASSPPRGTGVYEQYF. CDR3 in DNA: TGCGCCAGCAGCCCTCCTAGGGGGACAGGCGTATACGAGCAGTACTTC.

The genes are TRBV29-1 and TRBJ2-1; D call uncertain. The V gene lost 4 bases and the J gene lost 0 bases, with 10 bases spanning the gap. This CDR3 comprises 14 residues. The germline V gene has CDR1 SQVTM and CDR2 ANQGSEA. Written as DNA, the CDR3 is TGCAGCGTTGCCCCCCGACTCTCCTACAATGAGCAGTTCTTC. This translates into CSVAPRLSYNEQFF.

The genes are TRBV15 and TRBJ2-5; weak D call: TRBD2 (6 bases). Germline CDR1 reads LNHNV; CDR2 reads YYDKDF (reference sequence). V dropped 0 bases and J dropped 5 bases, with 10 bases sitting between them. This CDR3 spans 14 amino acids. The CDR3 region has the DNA TGTGCCACCAGCAGAGATGGAGGGGCGGAGACCCAGTACTTC. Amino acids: CATSRDGGAETQYF.

CDR3 region: CASRARLAGRPTDTQYF. The CDR3 DNA follows: TGCGCCAGCAGGGCCCGACTAGCGGGCCGGCCCACAGATACGCAGTATTTT. The chain couples TRBV10-1 to TRBJ2-3; 10 bases match TRBD2. CDR3 length: 17 amino acids. Trimming removed 6 bases from V and 2 bases from J; junction bases left unmatched: 11. Germline V gives CDR1 WNHNN, CDR2 SYGVQD (reference sequence).

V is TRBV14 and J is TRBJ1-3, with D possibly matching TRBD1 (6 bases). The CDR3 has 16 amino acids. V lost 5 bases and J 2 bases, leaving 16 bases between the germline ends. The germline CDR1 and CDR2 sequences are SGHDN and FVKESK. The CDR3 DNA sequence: TGTGCCAGCAGCGCCCGTCAGGGGATTACTGGAAACACCATATATTTT. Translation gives CASSARQGITGNTIYF.

CDR3 in DNA: TGTGCCAGCAACAGGGCAACTAATGAAAAACTGTTTTTT. It encodes CASNRATNEKLFF. The chain is built from TRBV28 and TRBJ1-4; D perhaps matches TRBD1 (6 bases). This CDR3 comprises 13 residues. V was cut by 7 bases and J by 0 bases, with 6 bases left in between. The germline V gene has CDR1 MDHEN and CDR2 SYDVKM.

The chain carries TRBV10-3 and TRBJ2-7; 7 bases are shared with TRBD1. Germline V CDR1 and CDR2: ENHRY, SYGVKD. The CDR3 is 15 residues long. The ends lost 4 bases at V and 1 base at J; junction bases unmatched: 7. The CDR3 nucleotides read TGTGCCATCAGTGGTGAGGACAGGCTGTCCTACGAGCAGTACTTC. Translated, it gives CAISGEDRLSYEQYF.

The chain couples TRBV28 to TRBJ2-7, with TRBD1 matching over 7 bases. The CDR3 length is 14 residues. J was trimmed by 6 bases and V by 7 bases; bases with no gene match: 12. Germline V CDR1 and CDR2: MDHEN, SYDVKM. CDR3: CASTPVDRMGEQYF. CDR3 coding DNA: TGTGCCAGCACTCCCGTGGACAGGATGGGCGAGCAGTACTTC.

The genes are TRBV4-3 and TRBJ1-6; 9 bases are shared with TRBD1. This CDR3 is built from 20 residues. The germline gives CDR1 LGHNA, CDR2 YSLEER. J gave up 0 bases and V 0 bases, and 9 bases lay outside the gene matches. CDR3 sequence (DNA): TGCGCCAGCAGCCAAGACCCGGGACAGGGTATTAGCTCCTATAATTCACCCCTCCACTTT. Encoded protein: CASSQDPGQGISSYNSPLHF.

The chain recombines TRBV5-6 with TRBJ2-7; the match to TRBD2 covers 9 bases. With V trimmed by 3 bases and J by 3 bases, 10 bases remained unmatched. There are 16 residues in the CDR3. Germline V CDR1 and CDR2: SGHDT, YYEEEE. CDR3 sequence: CASSSQTSGVFYEQYF. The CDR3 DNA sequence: TGTGCCAGCAGCTCACAGACTAGCGGTGTTTTCTACGAGCAGTACTTC.

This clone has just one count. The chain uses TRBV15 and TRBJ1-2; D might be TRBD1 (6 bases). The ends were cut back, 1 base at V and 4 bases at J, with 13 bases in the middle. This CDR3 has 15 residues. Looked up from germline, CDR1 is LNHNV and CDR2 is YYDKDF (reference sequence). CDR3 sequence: CATSRGKTGSYGYTF. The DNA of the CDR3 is TGTGCCACCAGCAGAGGGAAAACAGGGAGCTATGGCTACACCTTC. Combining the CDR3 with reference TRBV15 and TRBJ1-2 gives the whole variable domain DAMVIQNPRYQVTQFGKPVTLSCSQTLNHNVMYWYQQKSSQAPKLLFHYYDKDFNNEADTPDNFQSRRPNTSFCFLDIRSPGLGDTAMYLCATSRGKTGSYGYTFGSGTRLTVV.

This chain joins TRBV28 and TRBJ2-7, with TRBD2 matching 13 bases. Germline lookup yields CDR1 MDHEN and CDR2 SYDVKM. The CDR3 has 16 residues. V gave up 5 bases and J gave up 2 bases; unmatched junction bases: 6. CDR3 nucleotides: TGTGCCAGCAGTCCTGGACTAGCGGGAGTTACCTACGAGCAGTACTTC. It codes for CASSPGLAGVTYEQYF. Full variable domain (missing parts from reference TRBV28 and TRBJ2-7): DVKVTQSSRYLVKRTGEKVFLECVQDMDHENMFWYRQDPGLGLRLIYFSYDVKMKEKGDIPEGYSVSREKKERFSLILESASTNQTSMYLCASSPGLAGVTYEQYFGPGTRLTVT.